In this sample, the clone carrying this TCR beta chain turned up a few times. The data belong to a study of CD8+ T cells in alopecia areata. From germline, CDR1 is SGHVS and CDR2 FQNEAQ. The CDR3 loop spans 14 amino acids. The V end lost 5 bases, the J end lost 6 bases, and 13 bases lay between the germline ends. Following extraction, RNA underwent reverse transcription to cDNA, which served as the sequencing template. Measured with immunoSEQ multiplex PCR; TCRdb has only the in-frame clones, and not every one. The sample holds 100,000 to 120,000 clones; around 59% are singletons and the top ten take 20% to 25%.

The origin of this receptor is a human donor in good health. The genes are TRBV7-8 and TRBJ2-2, with D tentatively TRBD1 (5 bases). Sequencing input: CD8+ T cells sorted from blood. CDR3 sequence reads: CASSQAGIPGELFF. CDR3 coding DNA: TGTGCCAGCAGCCAGGCAGGGATTCCCGGGGAGCTGTTTTTT. Together with reference TRBV7-8 and TRBJ2-2, the CDR3 gives the full variable domain: GAGVSQSPRYKVAKRGQDVALRCDPISGHVSLFWYQQALGQGPEFLTYFQNEAQLDKSGLPSDRFFAERPEGSVSTLKIQRTQQEDSAVYLCASSQAGIPGELFFGEGSRLTVL.